The entry below gives a single T cell receptor beta chain sequence along with its context. Antigen specificity is unknown. Deep was the level at which the assay was run. Profiled with immunoSEQ multiplex PCR; TCRdb holds only in-frame clones, not every one. Among millions of clones listed, 85% to 95% were seen once. The sample originates from a study of shared clonotypes between healthy human individuals. Study conclusions and caveats: Clonotype sharing across a few donors was observed for 5% to 6.5% of naive CD4 clonotypes. Large depth notwithstanding, sorted-subset sequencing proved incomplete by rarefaction. A generally larger estimated richness was seen in naive subsets than in memory subsets.

CDR1 is SGHNT, CDR2 YYREEE, per germline (reference sequence). V dropped 3 bases and J dropped 7; count of bases not matched to a gene: 8. CDR3 length: 15 residues. Naive CD8 populations comprised CD45RO-negative cells positively selected for CCR7, excluding terminally differentiated effector memory CD45RA+ cells. Material for sequencing was naive CD8+ T cells from PBMCs. This TCR was recovered from a man aged 18 to 29 in good health. Some clones in this sample may be carry-over from other donors' samples. The chain has TRBV5-4 and TRBJ2-1, with 9 bases identical to TRBD2. CDR3 sequence: CASSSVREGLNEQFF. The CDR3 nucleotides are TGTGCCAGCAGCTCGGTGCGGGAGGGGTTGAATGAGCAGTTCTTC. Based on the CDR3 plus reference TRBV5-4 and TRBJ2-1, the full variable domain is ETGVTQSPTHLIKTRGQQVTLRCSSQSGHNTVSWYQQALGQGPQFIFQYYREEENGRGNFPPRFSGLQFPNYSSELNVNALELDDSALYLCASSSVREGLNEQFFGPGTRLTVL.